Shown below are 32 T cell receptor beta chains from a single sample sequenced in a study of T cell repertoires in cytomegalovirus infection. Via MiXCR, TCRdb re-called the reads, giving one row per CDR3 protein. The table lists 300,000 to 400,000 distinct CDR3 sequences, about a sixth of them singletons. Sequencing used PBMCs. The receptors derive from a human donor in good health (CMV status not recorded). Some clones in this sample may be carry-over from other donors' samples.

The chain joins TRBV12-3 or TRBV12-4 to TRBJ1-1; 8 bases align to TRBD1. Trimming removed 2 bases from V and 5 bases from J; junction bases left unmatched: 16. The length of the CDR3 is 18 residues. CDR3 DNA sequence: TGTGCCAGCAGTTTATGGGCAGGGGACAGGCCACTAGGAACTGAAGCTTTCTTT. Its translation is CASSLWAGDRPLGTEAFF.

This clonotype has a handful of counts. The chain links TRBV20-1 to TRBJ1-5; 9 bases are shared with TRBD1. CDR3 length: 13 residues. CDR1 and CDR2 from the germline V gene are DFQATT and SNEGSKA (reference sequence). V was clipped by 6 bases and J by 7 bases; unmatched bases: 7. The chain's CDR3 is CSAPGQGWQPQHF. CDR3 bases: TGCAGTGCCCCGGGACAGGGATGGCAGCCCCAGCATTTT.

This clonotype was detected many times. The rearrangement links TRBV7-2 to TRBJ2-4; no firm D call. In germline, CDR1 is SGHTA, CDR2 FQGNSA. Trimming cost V 3 bases and J 5 bases, with 8 bases left between them. CDR3 length: 13 residues. The chain's CDR3 is CASSFAGENIQYF. The CDR3 DNA sequence: TGTGCCAGCAGCTTTGCCGGAGAAAACATTCAGTACTTC.

V gene TRBV3-1 combines with J gene TRBJ2-3; 8 bases align to TRBD1. The CDR3 extends over 15 amino acids. Germline values: CDR1 LGHDT, CDR2 YNNKEL (reference sequence). V lost 4 bases, J lost 4 bases, and 7 bases stayed unmatched. CDR3 sequence reads: CASSPTGGTSDTQYF. CDR3 nucleotide sequence: TGTGCCAGCAGCCCTACAGGGGGAACATCAGATACGCAGTATTTT.

V and J are TRBV20-1 and TRBJ1-4; D perhaps matches TRBD1 (6 bases). The CDR3 totals 15 residues. The V end lost 4 bases, the J end lost 8 bases, and 20 bases lay between the germline ends. Germline-derived CDR1 and CDR2 are DFQATT and SNEGSKA (reference sequence). The CDR3 is CSATPRARRGEKLFF. CDR3 DNA sequence: TGCAGTGCTACTCCCAGGGCGCGGAGGGGGGAAAAACTGTTTTTT.

This clonotype was seen at least ten times. CDR3 in DNA: TGTGCCAGCAGCTTCCGGGACGGAAGAACCTACGAGCAGTACTTC. Translating it yields CASSFRDGRTYEQYF. V usage is TRBV7-2 and J usage is TRBJ2-7; D might be TRBD1 or TRBD2, each matching 5 bases. V was clipped by 3 bases and J by 2 bases, with 14 bases between them. CDR1 and CDR2 (germline): SGHTA, FQGNSA. This CDR3 is built from 15 residues.

This clonotype appeared many times. CDR3 sequence: CASSTFRGDEQFF. For the CDR3, the DNA is TGTGCCAGCAGCACATTCAGGGGAGATGAGCAGTTCTTC. The chain uses TRBV7-2 and TRBJ2-1; D possibly corresponds to TRBD1 (6 bases). Between the trimmed V and J ends, which lost 5 bases and 8 bases, there was a span of 13 bases. CDR3 length: 13 amino acids. Germline lookup yields CDR1 SGHTA and CDR2 FQGNSA.

This chain uses TRBV20-1 with TRBJ2-7; 15 positions agree with TRBD2. V lost 5 bases and J lost 9; bases outside the gene matches: 5. CDR3 length equals 13 residues. Germline V gives CDR1 DFQATT, CDR2 SNEGSKA (reference sequence). The CDR3 nucleotides are TGCAGTGCTGGGGGACTAGCGGGAGGTGCGCAGTACTTC. Translation gives CSAGGLAGGAQYF.

This clonotype has more than one count but fewer than ten. CDR3 protein: CASSPPGTGDEQYF. The DNA of the CDR3 is TGTGCCAGCAGCCCACCCGGGACAGGGGACGAGCAGTACTTC. The chain employs TRBV11-2 and TRBJ2-7; 10 bases agree with TRBD1. Germline V CDR1 and CDR2: SGHAT, FQNNGV. The CDR3 runs 14 residues. V lost 5 bases and J lost 5; bases outside the gene matches: 6.

V and J are TRBV20-1 and TRBJ2-3, with D perhaps TRBD2 (6 bases). Germline loops: CDR1 DFQATT, CDR2 SNEGSKA (reference sequence). The CDR3 totals 14 residues. Trimming shortened V by 0 bases and J by 2 bases, and 9 bases separated the two germline ends. The CDR3 protein is CSARDPSVTDTQYF. As DNA, the CDR3 is TGCAGTGCTAGAGACCCTAGCGTCACAGATACGCAGTATTTT.

This clonotype appeared a few times. This chain links TRBV6-5 with TRBJ2-5, with TRBD2 as a possible D gene (5 bases). CDR3 length equals 14 residues. CDR1 and CDR2 from the germline V gene are MNHEY and SVGAGI. V was shortened by 9 bases and J by 2 bases, with 16 bases between the two germline ends. CDR3 sequence: CASSRVSGQETQYF. The CDR3 bases are TGTGCCAGTTCTCGGGTGTCGGGACAAGAGACCCAGTACTTC.

The chain uses TRBV7-2 and TRBJ1-5, with D unclear. CDR1 SGHTA and CDR2 FQGNSA come from the germline V gene. The V end lost 1 base, the J end lost 9 bases, and 7 bases lay between the germline ends. This CDR3 contains 12 residues. This CDR3 is CASSLGRRPQHF. The CDR3 DNA reads as TGTGCCAGCAGCTTAGGTCGCCGGCCCCAGCATTTT.

The chain joins TRBV10-3 to TRBJ2-7; the match to TRBD2 covers 9 bases. V lost 3 bases to trimming and J lost 3 bases; unmatched junction nucleotides: 6. CDR1 and CDR2 (germline): ENHRY, SYGVKD. The CDR3 spans 15 residues. The CDR3 DNA reads TGTGCCATCAGTGATAAAATAGCGGGAGTCTACGAGCAGTACTTC. Translated, it gives CAISDKIAGVYEQYF.

The V gene is TRBV4-2, the J gene TRBJ1-5; D is possibly TRBD1 (5 bases). Germline CDR1 reads LGHNA; CDR2 reads YNFKEQ. V lost 4 bases to trimming and J lost 4 bases, with 11 bases between them. The CDR3 totals 14 residues. The CDR3 DNA sequence: TGTGCCAGCAGCCTCGACAGCGTGAATCAGCCCCAGCATTTT. Protein sequence: CASSLDSVNQPQHF.

In this sample, this clonotype turned up a few times. The V call is TRBV28, the J call TRBJ2-5; 7 nucleotides align to TRBD1. CDR1 and CDR2 (germline): MDHEN, SYDVKM. CDR3 size: 15 residues. V lost 6 bases and J lost 4; bases outside the gene matches: 11. CDR3 DNA sequence: TGTGCCAGCAGCCGCACCCGGACAGGAGTAGAGACCCAGTACTTC. Protein sequence: CASSRTRTGVETQYF.

With regard to this clonotype: Given a much more abundant clone one base away, this may be a read error. V and J are TRBV12-3 or TRBV12-4 and TRBJ1-2, with no clear D. Trimming shortened V by 2 bases and J by 5 bases, and 9 bases separated the two germline ends. This CDR3 comprises 13 residues. The chain's CDR3 is CASSLSGRYGYTF. In nucleotides, the CDR3 is TGTGCCAGCAGTTTATCGGGGAGGTATGGCTACACCTTC.

The chain uses TRBV12-3 or TRBV12-4 and TRBJ2-1; 10 bases map to TRBD2. The CDR3 loop spans 15 amino acids. The V gene end was trimmed by 4 bases and the J gene end by 8 bases; junction bases not matched to a gene: 8. The CDR3 sequence: CASSYRTSGPHEQFF. The CDR3 DNA sequence: TGTGCCAGCAGTTATCGGACTAGCGGCCCCCATGAGCAGTTCTTC.

In its sample, this clonotype was seen many times. CDR3: CASSLGGITGPEAFF. The CDR3 DNA reads as TGTGCCAGCAGCTTAGGGGGAATTACGGGACCTGAAGCTTTCTTT. This chain joins TRBV7-2 and TRBJ1-1, with a possible D match to TRBD1 (5 bases). Trimming took off 1 base at V and 6 bases at J, with 15 bases between the two ends. The CDR3 is 15 amino acids. Germline CDR1 reads SGHTA; CDR2 reads FQGNSA. Drawing the rest from reference TRBV7-2 and TRBJ1-1, the complete variable domain is GAGVSQSPSNKVTEKGKDVELRCDPISGHTALYWYRQSLGQGLEFLIYFQGNSAPDKSGLPSDRFSAERTGGSVSTLTIQRTQQEDSAVYLCASSLGGITGPEAFFGQGTRLTVV.

The chain uses TRBV29-1 and TRBJ2-3; maybe TRBD2 (7 bases). Per germline, CDR1 SQVTM and CDR2 ANQGSEA. The CDR3 consists of 16 residues. V was pared by 4 bases and J by 9 bases, with 26 bases between. As DNA, the CDR3 is TGCAGCGTTGTGGGGGGGGGGGGGGGGCCTTCATTCACGCAGTATTTT. It encodes CSVVGGGGGPSFTQYF.

In its sample, this clonotype was seen many times. The chain is built from TRBV7-2 and TRBJ2-3; 7 bases are a match to TRBD1. CDR1 and CDR2 from the germline V gene are SGHTA and FQGNSA. The CDR3 loop spans 16 amino acids. V dropped 5 bases and J dropped 3; count of bases not matched to a gene: 11. In nucleotides, the CDR3 is TGTGCCAGCAGCAAACAGACAGGGCAGGCAACAGATACGCAGTATTTT. Its translation: CASSKQTGQATDTQYF.

This chain connects TRBV5-6 to TRBJ2-5; 9 bases are shared with TRBD2. The ends lost 3 bases at V and 3 bases at J; junction bases unmatched: 3. This CDR3 is built from 14 residues. CDR1 and CDR2 (germline): SGHDT, YYEEEE. The CDR3 nucleotides are TGTGCCAGCAGCTGGCGGGGGGGAGAAGAGACCCAGTACTTC. Translation gives CASSWRGGEETQYF.

The chain combines TRBV27 with TRBJ2-3; TRBD2 agrees at 7 bases. This CDR3 is built from 16 residues. Germline V gene sequence: CDR1 MNHEY, CDR2 SMNVEV (reference sequence). V dropped 8 bases and J dropped 5; count of bases not matched to a gene: 16. The CDR3 bases are TGTGCCAGCGGATCCTTGGGGGGAGGGAGGGTAGATACGCAGTATTTT. Its protein product is CASGSLGGGRVDTQYF.

Comments on this clonotype: This may be a read error: a much more frequent sequence differs by one nucleotide. The chain carries TRBV7-2 and TRBJ2-5, with TRBD2 matching 7 bases. The CDR3 has 17 amino acids. Germline-derived CDR1 and CDR2 are SGHTA and FQGNSA. Trimming removed 5 bases from V and 5 bases from J; junction bases left unmatched: 17. The CDR3 DNA follows: TGTGCCAGCAGCCACAGATGGGGGAGGGCTTCCGGGGAGACCCAGTACTTC. It yields the protein CASSHRWGRASGETQYF.

The rearrangement uses TRBV2 and TRBJ2-6; the D call may be TRBD1 or TRBD2 (6 bases each). Germline CDR1 is SNHLY and CDR2 is FYNNEI. This CDR3 is built from 16 residues. Trimming removed 7 bases at V and 1 base at J, with 14 bases between. In nucleotides, the CDR3 is TGTGCCAGCACTTTCGGGGGCGGTTCTGGGGCCAACGTCCTGACTTTC. Protein sequence: CASTFGGGSGANVLTF.

This clonotype was counted a few times. This chain uses TRBV19 with TRBJ2-1; 10 nucleotides line up with TRBD1. V lost 5 bases to trimming and J lost 4 bases; unmatched junction nucleotides: 2. The CDR3 runs to 14 residues. The germline V gene encodes CDR1 LNHDA and CDR2 SQIVND (reference sequence). CDR3 nucleotides: TGTGCCAGTAGTCGGGACAGGGGTTACAATGAGCAGTTCTTC. Its translation: CASSRDRGYNEQFF.

Ten or more counts support this clonotype. The rearrangement joins TRBV7-8 to TRBJ1-6, with TRBD1 as a possible D gene (6 bases). Germline CDR1 reads SGHVS; CDR2 reads FQNEAQ. The CDR3 totals 12 residues. Trimming shortened V by 5 bases and J by 14 bases, and 13 bases separated the two germline ends. The CDR3 sequence: CASSHFGGSLHF. CDR3 sequence (DNA): TGTGCCAGCAGCCACTTCGGGGGCTCCCTCCACTTT. Supplemented by reference TRBV7-8 and TRBJ1-6, the full variable domain reads GAGVSQSPRYKVAKRGQDVALRCDPISGHVSLFWYQQALGQGPEFLTYFQNEAQLDKSGLPSDRFFAERPEGSVSTLKIQRTQQEDSAVYLCASSHFGGSLHFGNGTRLTVT.

The J gene is TRBJ2-3, the V gene TRBV28; 12 nucleotides align to TRBD2. The CDR3 is 15 amino acids. V was clipped by 6 bases and J by 7 bases; unmatched bases: 8. Germline CDR1 and CDR2: MDHEN and SYDVKM. CDR3 sequence reads: CASSQMTSGSYTQYF. In nucleotides, the CDR3 is TGTGCCAGCAGCCAGATGACTAGCGGGAGTTATACGCAGTATTTT. The full variable domain, completed using reference TRBV28 and TRBJ2-3, is DVKVTQSSRYLVKRTGEKVFLECVQDMDHENMFWYRQDPGLGLRLIYFSYDVKMKEKGDIPEGYSVSREKKERFSLILESASTNQTSMYLCASSQMTSGSYTQYFGPGTRLTVL.

This clonotype was counted at least ten times. The V call is TRBV18, the J call TRBJ2-3; no definite D call. The CDR3 covers 11 residues. Germline-derived CDR1 and CDR2 are KGHSH and LQKENI. The V and J ends lost 8 bases and 2 bases respectively, with 5 bases between them. CDR3 amino acids: CASSPTDTQYF. CDR3 DNA: TGTGCCAGCAGCCCCACAGATACGCAGTATTTT.

The rearrangement joins TRBV12-3 or TRBV12-4 to TRBJ2-1; D may be TRBD2 (6 bases). The CDR3 sequence is 14 residues long. V lost 3 bases and J lost 8, with 14 bases in between. The CDR3 DNA follows: TGTGCCAGCAGTTTGGAGGGAGTCTCCGATGAGCAGTTCTTC. Its translation is CASSLEGVSDEQFF.

CDR3 residues: CASSLGGGTSRSGNTIYF. CDR3 coding DNA: TGTGCCAGCAGCCTGGGGGGGGGGACCTCCCGCTCTGGAAACACCATATATTTT. The rearrangement uses TRBV7-6 and TRBJ1-3; D possibly corresponds to TRBD1 (5 bases). V dropped 5 bases and J dropped 0 bases, with 20 bases sitting between them. CDR1 and CDR2 (germline): SGHVS, FNYEAQ. The CDR3 totals 18 residues.

The chain employs TRBV4-2 and TRBJ1-2; D gene uncertain. CDR3 length equals 16 residues. Germline CDR1 reads LGHNA; CDR2 reads YNFKEQ. V was shortened by 0 bases and J by 3 bases, with 14 bases between the two germline ends. Here the CDR3 reads CASSQENRGGYYGYTF. The CDR3 DNA reads TGTGCCAGCAGCCAAGAGAACCGGGGAGGTTACTATGGCTACACCTTC.

V is TRBV20-1 and J is TRBJ1-2; D may be TRBD1 (5 bases). CDR3 length: 13 residues. Germline V gives CDR1 DFQATT, CDR2 SNEGSKA (reference sequence). V lost 3 bases to trimming and J lost 4 bases, with 12 bases between them. The CDR3 nucleotides are TGCAGTGCTAGTGCCGGGACTGTCTATGGCTACACCTTC. Encoded protein: CSASAGTVYGYTF.